The next 7 T cell receptor beta chains were all read from a single sample in a study. TCRdb recomputed calls from the RT-PCR reads with MiXCR, one row per CDR3 protein. Of around 700,000 distinct CDR3 sequences in the sample, more than 13% were seen once. Sequences were obtained from memory CD4+ T cells from blood. These receptors were obtained from a female donor in good health, serving as a healthy control.

V gene TRBV20-1 combines with J gene TRBJ1-2; D is ambiguous. The V gene's germline CDR1 is DFQATT and CDR2 SNEGSKA (reference sequence). The V gene lost 6 bases and the J gene lost 3 bases, with 11 bases spanning the gap. There are 12 residues in the CDR3. The CDR3 coding sequence is TGCAGTGCCGCCCGGGATGACTATGGCTACACCTTC. Translated, it gives CSAARDDYGYTF.

This clonotype was found many times. The rearrangement uses TRBV4-3 and TRBJ2-2; 16 bases match TRBD2. The CDR3 totals 18 residues. V dropped 2 bases and J dropped 4; count of bases not matched to a gene: 4. Germline V CDR1 and CDR2: LGHNA, YSLEER. CDR3 sequence reads: CASSQPGLAGGGTGELFF. The CDR3 nucleotides are TGCGCCAGCAGCCAACCGGGACTAGCGGGAGGGGGCACCGGGGAGCTGTTTTTT.

This clonotype came up many times. The CDR3 nucleotides read TGTGCCAGCAGGGAACCGGGACAGACGAACGAGCAGTACTTC. The encoded protein is CASREPGQTNEQYF. This chain links TRBV28 with TRBJ2-7; 7 positions agree with TRBD1. Trimming at V came to 6 bases and at J to 5 bases, leaving 10 bases not matched to a gene. Germline V gives CDR1 MDHEN, CDR2 SYDVKM. The CDR3 covers 14 residues.

This clonotype came up many times. In DNA form, the CDR3 reads TGTGCCAGCAGTCCACCGACTAGCGGCACAGATACGCAGTATTTT. It encodes CASSPPTSGTDTQYF. V is TRBV12-3 or TRBV12-4 and J is TRBJ2-3; 8 nucleotides line up with TRBD2. The CDR3 is 15 residues long. The J segment lost 1 base and the V segment lost 5 bases, leaving 5 bases of the junction unmatched.

The rearrangement joins TRBV5-1 to TRBJ1-2; 8 positions agree with TRBD1. Germline CDR1 reads SGHRS; CDR2 reads YFSETQ. The V gene end was trimmed by 3 bases and the J gene end by 2 bases; junction bases not matched to a gene: 9. CDR3 length equals 16 residues. CDR3 DNA: TGCGCCAGCAGCTACCCGACAGGGGAAGGGAACTATGGCTACACCTTC. Amino acids: CASSYPTGEGNYGYTF.

This clonotype was counted only a few times. The CDR3 region is CASTGLAGVPTDTQYF. The CDR3 DNA reads TGTGCCAGCACCGGACTAGCGGGGGTCCCCACAGATACGCAGTATTTT. The chain joins TRBV7-6 to TRBJ2-3, with 13 nucleotides matching TRBD2. Germline V gene data show CDR1 as SGHVS and CDR2 as FNYEAQ. The CDR3 runs 16 residues. V was clipped by 7 bases and J by 2 bases; unmatched bases: 6.

This clonotype was seen a handful of times. The J gene is TRBJ1-2, the V gene TRBV7-3; 7 positions agree with TRBD1. J gave up 6 bases and V 3 bases, and 10 bases lay outside the gene matches. This CDR3 spans 15 amino acids. CDR1 SGHTA and CDR2 FQGTGA come from the germline V gene. CDR3 sequence reads: CASSLDRTHTNGYTF. CDR3 DNA sequence: TGTGCCAGCAGCTTGGACAGGACACATACAAATGGCTACACCTTC.